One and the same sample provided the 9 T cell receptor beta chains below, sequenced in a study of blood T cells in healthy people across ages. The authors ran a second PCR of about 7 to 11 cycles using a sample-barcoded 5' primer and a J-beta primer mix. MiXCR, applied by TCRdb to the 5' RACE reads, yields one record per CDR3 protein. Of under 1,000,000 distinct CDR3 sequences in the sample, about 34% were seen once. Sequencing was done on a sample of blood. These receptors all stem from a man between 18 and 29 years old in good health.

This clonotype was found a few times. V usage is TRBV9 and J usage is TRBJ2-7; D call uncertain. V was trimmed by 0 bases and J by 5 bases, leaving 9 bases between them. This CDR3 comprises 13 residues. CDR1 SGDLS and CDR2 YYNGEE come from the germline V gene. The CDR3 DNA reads TGTGCCAGCAGCGTAGGGAGCGTCCACGAGCAGTACTTC. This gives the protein CASSVGSVHEQYF. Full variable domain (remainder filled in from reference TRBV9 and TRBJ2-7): DSGVTQTPKHLITATGQRVTLRCSPRSGDLSVYWYQQSLDQGLQFLIQYYNGEERAKGNILERFSAQQFPDLHSELNLSSLELGDSALYFCASSVGSVHEQYFGPGTRLTVT.

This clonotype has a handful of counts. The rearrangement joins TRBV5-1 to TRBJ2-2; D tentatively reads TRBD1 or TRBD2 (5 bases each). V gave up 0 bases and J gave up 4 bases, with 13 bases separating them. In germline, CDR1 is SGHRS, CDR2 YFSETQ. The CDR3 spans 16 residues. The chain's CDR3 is CASSLEAGTGTGELFF. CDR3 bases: TGCGCCAGCAGCTTGGAAGCAGGGACGGGCACCGGGGAGCTGTTTTTT.

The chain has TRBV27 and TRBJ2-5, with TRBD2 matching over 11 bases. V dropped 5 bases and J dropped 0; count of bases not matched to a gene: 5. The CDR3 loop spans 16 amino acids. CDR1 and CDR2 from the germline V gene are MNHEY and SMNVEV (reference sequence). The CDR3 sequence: CASSTRLAGNQETQYF. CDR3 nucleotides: TGTGCCAGCAGTACCCGACTAGCGGGGAACCAAGAGACCCAGTACTTC.

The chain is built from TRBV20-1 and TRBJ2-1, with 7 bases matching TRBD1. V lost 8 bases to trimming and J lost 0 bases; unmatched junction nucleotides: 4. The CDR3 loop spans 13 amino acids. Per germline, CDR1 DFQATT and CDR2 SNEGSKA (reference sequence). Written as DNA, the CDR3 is TGCAGTACGACAGGGACCTCCTACAATGAGCAGTTCTTC. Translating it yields CSTTGTSYNEQFF.

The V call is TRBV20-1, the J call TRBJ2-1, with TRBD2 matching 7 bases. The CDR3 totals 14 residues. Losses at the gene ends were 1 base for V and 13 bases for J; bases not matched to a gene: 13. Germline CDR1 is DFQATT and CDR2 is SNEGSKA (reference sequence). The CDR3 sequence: CSARVASGQEIQFF. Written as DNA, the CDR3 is TGCAGTGCTAGAGTCGCTAGCGGTCAAGAGATCCAGTTCTTC.

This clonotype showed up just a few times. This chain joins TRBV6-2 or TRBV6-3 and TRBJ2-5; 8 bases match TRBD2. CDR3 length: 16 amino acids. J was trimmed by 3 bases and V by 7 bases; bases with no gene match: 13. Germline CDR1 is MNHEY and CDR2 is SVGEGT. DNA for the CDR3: TGTGCCAGCATATCCCGGGGGGGGGCTCTTAAAGAGACCCAGTACTTC. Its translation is CASISRGGALKETQYF.

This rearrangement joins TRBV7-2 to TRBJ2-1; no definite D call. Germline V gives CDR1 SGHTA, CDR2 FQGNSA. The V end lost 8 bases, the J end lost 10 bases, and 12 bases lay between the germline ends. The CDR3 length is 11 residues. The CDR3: CASVQALEQFF. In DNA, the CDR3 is TGTGCCAGCGTGCAGGCTTTAGAGCAGTTCTTC.

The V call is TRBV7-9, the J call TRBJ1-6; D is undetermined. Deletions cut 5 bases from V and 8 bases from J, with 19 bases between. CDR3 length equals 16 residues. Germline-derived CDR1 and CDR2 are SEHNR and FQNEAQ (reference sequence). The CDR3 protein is CASSQISGQWDSPLHF. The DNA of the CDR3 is TGTGCCAGCAGCCAAATCTCAGGTCAATGGGATTCACCCCTCCACTTT.

This chain's CDR3 is CASSLGQLPNTGELFF. The CDR3 coding sequence is TGTGCCAGCAGCCTGGGACAGCTCCCGAACACCGGGGAGCTGTTTTTT. This chain links TRBV7-2 with TRBJ2-2, with 7 bases identical to TRBD1. Trimming at V came to 5 bases and at J to 0 bases, leaving 6 bases not matched to a gene. Germline CDR1 SGHTA, CDR2 FQGNSA. This CDR3 has 16 residues.